This TCR beta chain came from a study of blood T cell repertoires in COVID-19. V shed 2 bases, J shed 5 bases, and the junction held 10 bases outside the gene matches. Germline CDR1 SGHAT, CDR2 FQNNGV. This CDR3 has 18 amino acids. Generated by immunoSEQ multiplex PCR, the TCRdb table keeps only in-frame clones and is missing some. The sample has some 80,000 clones, approximately 81% seen once. V usage is TRBV11-2 and J usage is TRBJ2-2, with TRBD2 identical over 11 bases. Sequenced input: peripheral blood. The receptor was isolated from a man in his 60s with COVID-19, enrolled during active disease. The CDR3 region is CASSLSSGGLAVTGELFF. As DNA, the CDR3 is TGTGCCAGCAGCTTAAGCTCGGGGGGACTAGCGGTTACCGGGGAGCTGTTTTTT.